What follows describes a single TCR beta chain. These data come from a study of OX40 agonist ivuxolimab in advanced cancers. This CDR3 comprises 13 residues. Sequencing was performed with immunoSEQ multiplex PCR; in TCRdb, only in-frame clones are kept and a portion is missing. This table has roughly 50,000 clones, 70% to 90% appearing once. The V call is TRBV21-1, the J call TRBJ1-5. TRBV21-1 is deemed a pseudogene. The receptor's source is an adult with an advanced solid tumor such as melanoma, head and neck, liver or kidney cancer. The source material was CD4+ or CD8+ T cells sorted from blood, sampled in a trial of the OX40 agonist ivuxolimab. CDR3 in amino acids: CASSKYGVQPQHF. The CDR3 DNA reads as TGTGCCAGCAGCAAATATGGGGTTCAGCCCCAGCATTTT.